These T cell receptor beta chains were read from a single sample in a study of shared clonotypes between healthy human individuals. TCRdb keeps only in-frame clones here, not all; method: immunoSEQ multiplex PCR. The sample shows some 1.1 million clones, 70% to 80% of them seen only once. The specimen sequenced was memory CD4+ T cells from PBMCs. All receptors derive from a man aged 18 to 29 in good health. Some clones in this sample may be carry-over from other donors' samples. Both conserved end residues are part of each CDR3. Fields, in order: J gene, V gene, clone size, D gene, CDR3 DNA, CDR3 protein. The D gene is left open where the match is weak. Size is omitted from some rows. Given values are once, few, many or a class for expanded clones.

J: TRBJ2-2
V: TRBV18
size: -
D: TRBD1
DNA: TGTGCCAGCTCACCCCCGGGACAGGGGGCTTTGAACACCGGGGAGCTGTTTTTT
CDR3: CASSPPGQGALNTGELFF

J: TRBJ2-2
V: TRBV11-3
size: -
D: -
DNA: TGTGCCAGCAGCCCTGTAACAGGTTACAACACCGGGGAGCTGTTTTTT
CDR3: CASSPVTGYNTGELFF

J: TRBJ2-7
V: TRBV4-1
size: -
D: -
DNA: TGCGCCAGCGGCCCAGAGGGAGCGGCGACCTACGAGCAGTACTTC
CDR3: CASGPEGAATYEQYF

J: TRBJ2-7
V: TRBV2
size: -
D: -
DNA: TGTGCCAGCAGGTGGTGGGACGAGTCCTACGAGCAGTACTTC
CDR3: CASRWWDESYEQYF

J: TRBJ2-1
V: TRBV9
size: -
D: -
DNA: TGTGCCAGCAGCGGATTATCCGGGACAAAGGCTGAGCAGTTCTTC
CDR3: CASSGLSGTKAEQFF

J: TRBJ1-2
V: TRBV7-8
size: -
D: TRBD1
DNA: TGTGCCAGCAGCTTGACAGGGCTTGGAAACTCCTATGGCTACACCTTC
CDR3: CASSLTGLGNSYGYTF

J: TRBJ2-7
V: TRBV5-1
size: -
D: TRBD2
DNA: TGCGCCAGCAGGACGGGACTAGCGGTCCCCTACGAGCAGTACTTC
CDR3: CASRTGLAVPYEQYF

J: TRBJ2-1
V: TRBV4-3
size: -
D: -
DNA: TGCGCCAGCAGCCCTCTAGCGTCGAGCTCCTACAATGAGCAGTTCTTC
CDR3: CASSPLASSSYNEQFF

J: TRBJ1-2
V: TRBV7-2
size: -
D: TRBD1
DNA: TGTGCCAGCAGTCAAGGACAGGGGGAGTCTGGCTACACCTTC
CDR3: CASSQGQGESGYTF

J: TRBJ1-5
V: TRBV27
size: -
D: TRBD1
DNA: TGTGCCAGCAGGCTACAGGCTACGACAGGGCTTAATCAGCCCCAGCATTTT
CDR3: CASRLQATTGLNQPQHF

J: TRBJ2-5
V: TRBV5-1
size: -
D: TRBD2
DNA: TGCGCCAGCAGCCCGGGACTAGCATCACAAGAGACCCAGTACTTC
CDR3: CASSPGLASQETQYF

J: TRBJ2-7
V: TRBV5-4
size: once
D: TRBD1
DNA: TGTGCCAGCAGCGGAGGGACAGGGGGCTACGAGCAGTACTTC
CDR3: CASSGGTGGYEQYF

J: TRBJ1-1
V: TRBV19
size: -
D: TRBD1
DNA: TGTGCCAGTAGAACCAGGGGGGGCACTGAAGCTTTCTTT
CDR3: CASRTRGGTEAFF

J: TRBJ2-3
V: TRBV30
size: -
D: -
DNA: TGTGCCTGGAGTGTACTTCGGGGGTACACAGATACGCAGTATTTT
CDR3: CAWSVLRGYTDTQYF

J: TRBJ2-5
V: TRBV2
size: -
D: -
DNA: TGTGCCAGCAGTGTTGCAGGCGGATCAGAGACCCAGTACTTC
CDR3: CASSVAGGSETQYF

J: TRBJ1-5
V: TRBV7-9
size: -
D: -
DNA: TGTGCCAGCAGCTCAGAAATCTCAGGGTCGGGCCGGCCCCAGCATTTT
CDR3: CASSSEISGSGRPQHF

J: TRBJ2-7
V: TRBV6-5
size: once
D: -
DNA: TGTGCCAGCAGTTACTCAGTAGGGGTTGAGCAGTACTTC
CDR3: CASSYSVGVEQYF

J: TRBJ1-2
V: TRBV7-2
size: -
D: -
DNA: TGTGCCAGCAGCTTATCTGGGTATGGCTACACCTTC
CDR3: CASSLSGYGYTF

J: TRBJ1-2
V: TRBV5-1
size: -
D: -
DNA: TGCGCCAGCAGCCCTGGTGGGGCAGGACATTATGGCTACACCTTC
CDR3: CASSPGGAGHYGYTF

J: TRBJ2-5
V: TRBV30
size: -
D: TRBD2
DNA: TGTGCCTGGAGTGGGGGAGGGGAGACCCAGTACTTC
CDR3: CAWSGGGETQYF

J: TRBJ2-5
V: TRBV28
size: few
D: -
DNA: TGTGCCAGCAAGCGGGCAGGGGCTAAAGAGACCCAGTACTTC
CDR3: CASKRAGAKETQYF

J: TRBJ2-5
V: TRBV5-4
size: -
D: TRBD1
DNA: TGTGCCAGCAGCTTTAGAGGCGGGACAGGGGAAGAGACCCAGTACTTC
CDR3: CASSFRGGTGEETQYF

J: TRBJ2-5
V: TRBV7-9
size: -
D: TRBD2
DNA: TGTGCCAGCAGCTTAGTGGCGGGAGGGCAAGAGACCCAGTACTTC
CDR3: CASSLVAGGQETQYF